This is a list of T cell receptor beta chains from one sample in a study of T cells in Graves' hyperthyroidism and ophthalmopathy. TCRdb reprocessed the multiplex PCR reads via MiXCR and lists one record per CDR3 protein. The table shows some 550,000 distinct CDR3 sequences, with roughly 15% occurring only once. The source material was blood. The receptors were sampled from a woman aged 40 to 50 with Graves' ophthalmopathy. Each CDR3 is given without its conserved first and last residue.

J gene | V gene | CDR3 protein
TRBJ1-1 | TRBV20-1 | SARGTGAANTEAF
TRBJ2-2 | TRBV30 | AWSTGAGELF
TRBJ1-1 | TRBV10-3 | AISDPHQNTEAF
TRBJ2-2 | TRBV7-9 | ASSLRGVTGELF
TRBJ2-3 | TRBV5-1 | ASSLVGDRPDTQY
TRBJ2-7 | TRBV20-1 | SVDRTSYEQY
TRBJ1-5 | TRBV28 | ASTRGTGRYQPQH
TRBJ2-1 | TRBV11-2 | ASSLNGGDNEQF
TRBJ1-6 | TRBV3-1 | ASSGGQTNSPLH
TRBJ2-7 | TRBV12-3/TRBV12-4 | ASSPAGTSAYEQY
TRBJ1-1 | TRBV11-1 | ASSSRGGTEAF
TRBJ2-1 | TRBV7-2 | ACSLQGRGFYNEQF
TRBJ2-5 | TRBV7-9 | ASSLRTSGIEETQY
TRBJ1-2 | TRBV5-1 | ASSLSGTGFKLSAGYT
TRBJ1-2 | TRBV6-2/TRBV6-3 | ASRSDGYGYT
TRBJ1-4 | TRBV6-1 | ASRHSGNEKLF